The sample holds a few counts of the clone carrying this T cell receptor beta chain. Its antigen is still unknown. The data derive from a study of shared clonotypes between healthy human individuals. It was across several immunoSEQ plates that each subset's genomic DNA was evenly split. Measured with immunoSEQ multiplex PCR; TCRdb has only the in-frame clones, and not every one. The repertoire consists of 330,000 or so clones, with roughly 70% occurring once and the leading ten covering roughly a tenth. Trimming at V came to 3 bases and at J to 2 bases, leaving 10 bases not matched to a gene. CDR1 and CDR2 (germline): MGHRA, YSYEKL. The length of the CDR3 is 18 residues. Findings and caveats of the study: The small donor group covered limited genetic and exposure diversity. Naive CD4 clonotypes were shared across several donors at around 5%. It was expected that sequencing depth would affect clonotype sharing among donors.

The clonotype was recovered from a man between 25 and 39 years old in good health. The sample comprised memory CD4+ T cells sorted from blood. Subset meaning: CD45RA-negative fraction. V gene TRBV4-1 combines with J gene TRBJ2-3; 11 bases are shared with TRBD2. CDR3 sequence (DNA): TGCGCCAGCAGCCAGGGGATAGCGGGAGGGCCAGTCACAGATACGCAGTATTTT. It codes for CASSQGIAGGPVTDTQYF.